Listed below are T cell receptor beta chains from one sample, sequenced in a study of read filtering for tumor transcriptome and immune sequencing. MiXCR was run by TCRdb on the reads, yielding one entry per CDR3 protein. The sample has 90,000 to 95,000 distinct CDR3 sequences, about 22% seen once. The sequencing input was a population of CD138-negative cells sorted from bone marrow. The receptors here all came from a donor aged 40 or over with multiple myeloma. Each CDR3 is given with its conserved first and last residue. Each record gives: clone size, V gene, D gene, J gene, CDR3 DNA, CDR3 protein. A D gene is named only where the DNA matches it firmly. Size values are once, few and many counts, or a class for expanded clones, and some rows have none.

many	TRBV12-3/TRBV12-4	-	TRBJ2-3	TGTGCCAGCAGTTCGCAGTGGAATACGCAGTATTTT	CASSSQWNTQYF
few	TRBV29-1	-	TRBJ2-3	TGCGGCGCTCTAGTTGGAGATACGCAGTATTTT	CGALVGDTQYF
many	TRBV7-8	TRBD1	TRBJ2-5	TGTGCCAGCAGACGGGACAGCCAAGAGACCCAGTACTTC	CASRRDSQETQYF
few	TRBV20-1	-	TRBJ1-1	TGCAGTGCTAACCGGGACGGGAACACTGAAGCTTTCTTT	CSANRDGNTEAFF
many	TRBV2	-	TRBJ1-1	TGTGCCAGCAGTAGGGAGGGGGTGAACACTGAAGCTTTCTTT	CASSREGVNTEAFF
many	TRBV28	-	TRBJ2-3	TGTGCCACCTCCAGGGGTAGCACAGATACGCAGTATTTT	CATSRGSTDTQYF
-	TRBV6-6	-	TRBJ2-3	TGTGCCAGCAGTGACACGACTCGCGGGGGCCCAGATACGCAGTATTTT	CASSDTTRGGPDTQYF
many	TRBV4-2	-	TRBJ1-5	TGTGCCAGCAGCCAAGATCCGGGGGCGGTAAATCAGCCCCAGCATTTT	CASSQDPGAVNQPQHF
many	TRBV7-2	-	TRBJ2-2	TGTGCCAGCAGCTTAGCGCGAGACGGGGAGCTGTTTTTT	CASSLARDGELFF
many	TRBV3-1	-	TRBJ2-1	TGTGCCAGCAGCCAAACCCAAAAAAGCTCCTACAATGAGCAGTTCTTC	CASSQTQKSSYNEQFF
many	TRBV5-1	-	TRBJ1-1	TGCGCCAGCAGCTTTACGGTGACGGGTACTGAAGCTTTCTTT	CASSFTVTGTEAFF
-	TRBV11-2	-	TRBJ1-1	TGTGCCAGCAGCTTATCCATCAGGATGTACACTGAAGCTTTCTTT	CASSLSIRMYTEAFF
many	TRBV5-1	-	TRBJ2-3	TGCGCCAGCAGCTTTGACCCGGCTACGCAGTATTTT	CASSFDPATQYF
-	TRBV28	TRBD1	TRBJ2-3	TGTGCCAGCAGCGACAGGGGTCGTCCTCCTGGGTTCACAGATACGCAGTATTTT	CASSDRGRPPGFTDTQYF
-	TRBV29-1	-	TRBJ1-3	TGCAGCGTTTTCTCTGGAAACACCATATATTTT	CSVFSGNTIYF
many	TRBV7-9	-	TRBJ1-5	TGTGCCAGCAGCTTAGGGTGGAGGCCCCAGCATTTT	CASSLGWRPQHF
-	TRBV20-1	-	TRBJ1-4	TGCAGTGCTACAGGTGCAACTAATGAAAAACTGTTTTTT	CSATGATNEKLFF
few	TRBV6-4	-	TRBJ1-1	TGTGCCAGCAGTCTTGAGATGAACACTGAAGCTTTCTTT	CASSLEMNTEAFF
many	TRBV28	-	TRBJ2-3	TGTGCCAGCAGAACTAGCACAGATACGCAGTATTTT	CASRTSTDTQYF
many	TRBV29-1	TRBD1	TRBJ2-2	TGCAGCGTTGAGGGACAGGAGAACACCGGGGAGCTGTTTTTT	CSVEGQENTGELFF
-	TRBV20-1	TRBD1	TRBJ2-7	TGCAGTGCCAAGCCACGGACAGGTATTGGGGAGCAGTACTTC	CSAKPRTGIGEQYF
few	TRBV5-5	-	TRBJ2-5	TGTGCCAGCAGCTTGGGAGGGTGGTTCGGGGAGACCCAGTACTTC	CASSLGGWFGETQYF
many	TRBV11-2	-	TRBJ2-1	TGTGCCAGCAGCTTGTCTTCTAGGCACAATGAGCAGTTCTTC	CASSLSSRHNEQFF
many	TRBV12-3/TRBV12-4	TRBD2	TRBJ2-1	TGTGCCAGCAGTCCCTCTAGCGGGGCCTACAATGAGCAGTTCTTC	CASSPSSGAYNEQFF
many	TRBV19	-	TRBJ1-4	TGTGCCAGTAGTATCGGACATGTGAATGAAAAACTGTTTTTT	CASSIGHVNEKLFF
many	TRBV7-2	-	TRBJ2-1	TGTGCCAGCAGCGGGAGGGGGGGCCGCGGTGAGCAGTTCTTC	CASSGRGGRGEQFF
many	TRBV7-3	-	TRBJ2-1	TGTGCCAGCAGCTTAGGACCAGATCTTGAGCAGTTCTTC	CASSLGPDLEQFF
many	TRBV28	-	TRBJ1-1	TGTGCCAGCAGCTTCAGGTGGAACACTGAAGCTTTCTTT	CASSFRWNTEAFF
-	TRBV14	-	TRBJ1-1	TGTGCCAGCAGCCAAGTAGGACATTTCAACACTGAAGCTTTCTTT	CASSQVGHFNTEAFF
many	TRBV12-3/TRBV12-4	TRBD2	TRBJ2-5	TGTGCCAGCAGTTTAAGACTAGCGGGGGCCGGGGAGACCCAGTACTTC	CASSLRLAGAGETQYF
many	TRBV28	TRBD1	TRBJ2-4	TGTGCCAGCAGTTTATGGGGGACAGGCACCCAAGCCAAAAACATTCAGTACTTC	CASSLWGTGTQAKNIQYF
-	TRBV19	-	TRBJ2-1	TGTGCCAGTAGTTGGCAGGGAGGATACAATGAGCAGTTCTTC	CASSWQGGYNEQFF
many	TRBV2	TRBD2	TRBJ2-3	TGTGCCAGCAGAAGAAGGACTAGCGATACGCAGTATTTT	CASRRRTSDTQYF
few	TRBV2	-	TRBJ2-3	TGTGCCAGCAGTGACCGGGCCCCTCTTCGGGGAGATACGCAGTATTTT	CASSDRAPLRGDTQYF
many	TRBV5-5	-	TRBJ1-1	TGTGCCAGCAGCTTGGCCGGGGACACTGAAGCTTTCTTT	CASSLAGDTEAFF
many	TRBV29-1	-	TRBJ1-2	TGCAGCGCCATCTCTAACTATGGCTACACCTTC	CSAISNYGYTF
many	TRBV29-1	TRBD2	TRBJ2-5	TGCAGCGTTCGACTAGCAAAGGATGAGACCCAGTACTTC	CSVRLAKDETQYF